A selection of T cell receptor beta chains follows, all from one sample in a study of blood T cell repertoires in COVID-19. Generated by immunoSEQ multiplex PCR, the TCRdb table keeps only in-frame clones and is missing some. Of roughly 400,000 clones listed, approximately 91% are singletons. Sequences were obtained from PBMCs or T cells enriched from blood (not recorded which). The receptors were sampled from a woman aged 40 to 50 with acute COVID-19. CDR3s include the opening cysteine and the closing phenylalanine or tryptophan. The D gene is left open where the match is weak. For some rows the clone size is stated as once, few or many, or as a class when expanded; others skip it.

clone size,J gene,D gene,V gene,CDR3 DNA,CDR3 protein
NA,TRBJ1-5,NA,TRBV24-1,TGTGCCACCAAAGCCCCTAGGCAGGGCCATCAGCCCCAGCATTTT,CATKAPRQGHQPQHF
NA,TRBJ2-1,NA,TRBV14,TGTGCCAGCAGCCCAAAACGGGGAAGCTCCTACAATGAGCAGTTCTTC,CASSPKRGSSYNEQFF
NA,TRBJ2-1,NA,TRBV6-5,TGTGCCAGCAGTTACTCGACGGGGAATGAGCAGTTCTTC,CASSYSTGNEQFF
NA,TRBJ2-2,NA,TRBV2,TGTGCCAGCTCGTCTGTTCGGACCGGGGAGCTGTTTTTT,CASSSVRTGELFF
NA,TRBJ2-5,NA,TRBV15,TGTGCCACCACAACTACGGAGGGGGCAGAGACCCAGTACTTC,CATTTTEGAETQYF
few,TRBJ1-5,TRBD1,TRBV2,TGTGCCAGCAGTAATAGGTACGGACAGGGGGGTCAGCCCCAGCATTTT,CASSNRYGQGGQPQHF
NA,TRBJ1-5,NA,TRBV5-1,TGCGCCAGCAGCTTTCTGGGCACTGGCAATCAGCCCCAGCATTTT,CASSFLGTGNQPQHF
few,TRBJ2-2,NA,TRBV3-1/TRBV3-2,TGTGCCAGCAGCCACGACTACACCGGGGAGCTGTTTTTT,CASSHDYTGELFF
NA,TRBJ2-5,TRBD1,TRBV20-1,TGCAGTGCTAGTCCGACAGGGACCGCAGAGACCCAGTACTTC,CSASPTGTAETQYF
NA,TRBJ1-5,NA,TRBV6-1,TGTGCCAGCAGTGAAGTGGGTGAGGGCAATCAGCCCCAGCATTTT,CASSEVGEGNQPQHF
NA,TRBJ1-6,NA,TRBV2,TGTGCCAGCAGTGAAAGGGGACTTACGGGCTCACCCCTCCACTTT,CASSERGLTGSPLHF
few,TRBJ2-2,TRBD2,TRBV5-1,TGCGCCAGCAGGCCGGGGGGGCACACCGGGGAGCTGTTTTTT,CASRPGGHTGELFF
NA,TRBJ2-7,NA,TRBV5-1,TGCGCCAGCAGCTTGATGGACGGGGACGAGCAGTACTTC,CASSLMDGDEQYF
NA,TRBJ1-4,NA,TRBV7-8,TGTGCCAGCAGCTTAGTACAAGGTGCGGGAGGTGAAAAACTGTTTTTT,CASSLVQGAGGEKLFF
NA,TRBJ1-6,TRBD1,TRBV20-1,TGCAGTGCTAGTGGGCAGGGGGCAAATTCACCCCTCCACTTT,CSASGQGANSPLHF
once,TRBJ1-1,TRBD1,TRBV3-1/TRBV3-2,TGTGCCAGCAGCCAGGACAGGGGCGCTAGAACTGAAGCTTTCTTT,CASSQDRGARTEAFF
NA,TRBJ2-1,NA,TRBV7-9,TGTGCCAGCAGCCCGCAGGGTCGGAATGAGCAGTTCTTC,CASSPQGRNEQFF
NA,TRBJ2-3,NA,TRBV5-1,TGCGCCAGCAGCTTGGGCCGAGGGACACCTAGCACAGATACGCAGTATTTT,CASSLGRGTPSTDTQYF
NA,TRBJ1-2,NA,TRBV9,TGTGCCAGCAGCGCCACTAACTATGGCTACACCTTC,CASSATNYGYTF
few,TRBJ1-1,NA,TRBV27,TGTGCCAGCAGTTTTCACGGGGGAGAGGACACTGAAGCTTTCTTT,CASSFHGGEDTEAFF
once,TRBJ1-6,TRBD1,TRBV29-1,TGCAGCGTTGACACAGGGGATAATTCACCCCTCCACTTT,CSVDTGDNSPLHF
NA,TRBJ1-4,TRBD1,TRBV14,TGTGCCAGCAGCCAAGTTTCGGGGACAGGGATGACAACTAATGAAAAACTGTTTTTT,CASSQVSGTGMTTNEKLFF
NA,TRBJ1-1,NA,TRBV10-2,TGCGCCAGCAGTGGCACCACAGGGAACATATTTGAAGCTTTCTTT,CASSGTTGNIFEAFF
NA,TRBJ1-2,NA,TRBV7-2,TGTGCCAGCAGCTCGACCCCGGGTCCTAGGGGCTACACCTTC,CASSSTPGPRGYTF
NA,TRBJ1-3,NA,TRBV30,TGTGCCTGGAGTGCTCCCGCGTCGGGAAACACCATATATTTT,CAWSAPASGNTIYF
NA,TRBJ2-3,NA,TRBV11-2,TGTGCCAGCAGCTCAACTAGCTATAGCACAGATACGCAGTATTTT,CASSSTSYSTDTQYF
NA,TRBJ1-2,TRBD1,TRBV9,TGTGCCAGCAGCCCGACAGGGGGCGCATCAGGCTACACCTTC,CASSPTGGASGYTF
NA,TRBJ2-7,NA,TRBV10-3,TGTGCCATCAGTGAAACCCTCGACTCCAGCTCCTACGAGCAGTACTTC,CAISETLDSSSYEQYF
NA,TRBJ2-6,NA,TRBV5-1,TGCGCCAGCAGCTTTTTCCCAGGCTTAAACTCTGGGGCCAACGTCCTGACTTTC,CASSFFPGLNSGANVLTF